This TCR beta chain came from a study of shared clonotypes between healthy human individuals. Trimming pared 4 bases from V and 2 bases from J, leaving 20 bases between. This CDR3 contains 17 residues. Germline assignment: CDR1 SGHDN and CDR2 FVKESK. Regarding the study as a whole: The expectation was that sequencing depth would affect clonotype sharing among donors.

A deep-level run was used for the assay. The assay was immunoSEQ multiplex PCR, and TCRdb's table has in-frame clones only and misses some. The sample carries some 2.4 million clones, approximately 94% recorded once. Comment on this clone: Its target is unknown.

The receptor was isolated from a young man in good health. Some clones in this sample may be carry-over from other donors' samples. The chain is built from TRBV14 and TRBJ1-2; tentative D call: TRBD1 (6 bases). The specimen was naive CD4+ T cells from PBMCs. Subset of the sample: CD45RA+ positively selected. The CDR3 loop reads CASSLSGGGRANYGYTF. CDR3 DNA: TGTGCCAGCAGCCTTTCTGGCGGGGGGCGAGCAAACTATGGCTACACCTTC.